One and the same sample provided the 21 T cell receptor beta chains below, sequenced in a study of graft-versus-host responses after intestinal transplantation. Sequenced by immunoSEQ multiplex PCR; TCRdb stores in-frame clones only, minus some. The table records around 130,000 clones, 90% to 95% of them present only once. These TCRs' antigens remain unknown. Sequenced here: unstimulated CD4+ T cells sorted from spleen or lymph node cells, sampled before intestinal transplant. These receptors were collected from a human donor who received an intestinal transplant.

The chain has TRBV7-6 and TRBJ1-6, with TRBD1 matching 8 bases. V lost 5 bases and J lost 6; bases outside the gene matches: 6. This CDR3 has 15 residues. From germline, CDR1 is SGHVS and CDR2 FNYEAQ. The CDR3 bases are TGTGCCAGCAGCATAGGACAGGGTGGTAATTCACCCCTCCACTTT. Translated, it gives CASSIGQGGNSPLHF.

The J gene is TRBJ2-5, the V gene TRBV5-4, with D perhaps assigned TRBD1 or TRBD2 (6 bases each). The ends were cut back, 6 bases at V and 4 bases at J, with 16 bases in the middle. From germline, CDR1 is SGHNT and CDR2 YYREEE (reference sequence). This CDR3 is 14 amino acids long. CDR3 coding DNA: TGTGCCAGCACCCCTGGAGGGGGGCGAGAGACCCAGTACTTC. Translation: CASTPGGGRETQYF.

The rearrangement links TRBV7-2 to TRBJ1-5, with D maybe TRBD1 (5 bases). The V gene lost 5 bases and the J gene lost 2 bases, with 13 bases spanning the gap. Germline CDR1 is SGHTA and CDR2 is FQGNSA. There are 15 residues in the CDR3. CDR3 coding DNA: TGTGCCAGCAGCCAAGGGGTTCCGGGCAATCAGCCCCAGCATTTT. It is translated as CASSQGVPGNQPQHF.

Note on this clone: Other DNA sequences of this sample code for an identical CDR3. The J gene is TRBJ2-5, the V gene TRBV5-1; TRBD2 might be the D (5 bases). The CDR3 length is 14 residues. CDR1 is SGHRS, CDR2 YFSETQ, per germline. V lost 0 bases, J lost 1 base, and 7 bases lay in between. The CDR3 sequence is CASSLVGSQETQYF. As DNA, the CDR3 is TGCGCCAGCAGCTTGGTAGGGAGCCAAGAGACCCAGTACTTC.

The chain combines TRBV27 with TRBJ2-3; D may be TRBD2 (7 bases). Germline CDR1 MNHEY, CDR2 SMNVEV (reference sequence). V lost 5 bases to trimming and J lost 7 bases, with 16 bases between them. The CDR3 consists of 14 residues. The CDR3 sequence: CASSIGGGKNTQYF. CDR3 nucleotide sequence: TGTGCCAGCAGTATAGGGGGGGGGAAGAATACGCAGTATTTT.

The chain couples TRBV30 to TRBJ2-5; D is possibly TRBD1 or TRBD2 (7 bases each). Germline V CDR1 and CDR2: GTSNPN, SVGIG (reference sequence). The ends were cut back, 0 bases at V and 9 bases at J, with 17 bases in the middle. The CDR3 loop spans 14 amino acids. The CDR3 is CAWSVLGRGGSQYF. The CDR3 DNA follows: TGTGCCTGGAGTGTACTGGGCAGGGGGGGGTCCCAGTACTTC.

CDR3 amino acids: CASSLRGYTEAFF. The DNA for the CDR3 is TGTGCCAGCAGCCTCAGGGGGTACACTGAAGCTTTCTTT. This sequence joins TRBV6-1 and TRBJ1-1, with 7 bases fitting TRBD1. Germline V CDR1 and CDR2: MNHNS, SASEGT. This CDR3 has 13 residues. V lost 6 bases and J lost 3; bases outside the gene matches: 4.

The gene calls are TRBV10-3 and TRBJ2-6, with D unresolved. From germline, CDR1 is ENHRY and CDR2 SYGVKD. Trimming removed 0 bases from V and 0 bases from J, with 9 bases in between. This CDR3 region has 17 residues. Here the CDR3 reads CAISESSPSSGANVLTF. CDR3 sequence (DNA): TGTGCCATCAGTGAGTCTAGCCCTAGCTCTGGGGCCAACGTCCTGACTTTC.

The rearrangement uses TRBV5-8 and TRBJ1-4; TRBD1 matches 8 bases. V lost 4 bases and J lost 8; bases outside the gene matches: 10. This CDR3 spans 15 amino acids. CDR1 and CDR2 from the germline V gene are SGHTS and YDEGEE. The CDR3 DNA reads as TGTGCCAGCAGCCTGCGGACAGGGAGGATCGAAAAACTGTTTTTT. Protein sequence: CASSLRTGRIEKLFF. The variable domain in full, completed from reference TRBV5-8 and TRBJ1-4, reads EAGVTQSPTHLIKTRGQQATLRCSPISGHTSVYWYQQALGLGLQFLLWYDEGEERNRGNFPPRFSGRQFPNYSSELNVNALELEDSALYLCASSLRTGRIEKLFFGSGTQLSVL.

The chain carries TRBV6-1 and TRBJ1-1, with D perhaps TRBD1 (5 bases). The CDR3 is made up of 13 amino acids. Trimming took 6 bases from V and 4 from J, leaving 12 bases between them. CDR1 and CDR2 (germline): MNHNS, SASEGT. CDR3 sequence: CASRRGTATEAFF. For the CDR3, the DNA is TGTGCCAGCAGGAGGGGCACGGCCACTGAAGCTTTCTTT.

In DNA form, the CDR3 reads TGCAGCGTGTATACCGGGACAAGGGGTGGCTACACCTTC. Amino acid sequence: CSVYTGTRGGYTF. The gene calls are TRBV29-1 and TRBJ1-2, with D maybe TRBD1 (6 bases). Per the germline V gene, CDR1 is SQVTM and CDR2 is ANQGSEA. This CDR3 contains 13 residues. The V and J ends lost 6 bases and 7 bases respectively, with 18 bases between them.

The chain has TRBV4-1 and TRBJ1-2; TRBD1 agrees at 8 bases. The CDR3 runs to 14 residues. Per the germline V gene, CDR1 is MGHRA and CDR2 is YSYEKL. After removal of 4 bases from V and 8 bases from J, the junction contained 9 bases not matched to a gene. For the CDR3, the DNA is TGCGCCAGCAGCCTTCCGGACAGGGTGCTAGGCTACACCTTC. This translates into CASSLPDRVLGYTF.

The rearrangement joins TRBV4-1 to TRBJ1-1; weak D call: TRBD1 (5 bases). Between the trimmed V and J ends, which lost 1 base and 1 base, there was a span of 7 bases. The germline V gene encodes CDR1 MGHRA and CDR2 YSYEKL. The CDR3 spans 14 residues. The CDR3 sequence: CASSQVGTNTEAFF. The CDR3 DNA sequence: TGCGCCAGCAGCCAAGTCGGGACGAACACTGAAGCTTTCTTT.

The rearrangement joins TRBV29-1 to TRBJ2-2; D unclear. The CDR3 extends over 13 amino acids. The V gene lost 4 bases and the J gene lost 0 bases, with 6 bases spanning the gap. Germline V gene lookup returns CDR1 SQVTM and CDR2 ANQGSEA. CDR3: CSVGSANTGELFF. Here the CDR3 DNA reads TGCAGCGTTGGGTCGGCGAACACCGGGGAGCTGTTTTTT.

In the case of this clone: The same CDR3 also results from other DNA sequences found in this sample. The CDR3 region has the DNA TGTGCCAGCAGCCAAGTAACGCAGGGTAACTATGGCTACACCTTC. Residues: CASSQVTQGNYGYTF. The genes are TRBV4-2 and TRBJ1-2; the D gene is possibly TRBD1 (5 bases). The CDR3 spans 15 residues. Trimming shortened V by 1 base and J by 1 base, and 10 bases separated the two germline ends. Germline V gives CDR1 LGHNA, CDR2 YNFKEQ.

V gene TRBV9 combines with J gene TRBJ2-2, with no clear D. This CDR3 region has 15 residues. CDR1 SGDLS and CDR2 YYNGEE come from the germline V gene. Trimming cost V 0 bases and J 2 bases, with 8 bases left between them. The CDR3 is CASSVAGRNTGELFF. In DNA, the CDR3 is TGTGCCAGCAGCGTAGCCGGACGAAACACCGGGGAGCTGTTTTTT.

This chain links TRBV30 with TRBJ1-2; D is uncertain. V gave up 3 bases and J gave up 5 bases, with 7 bases separating them. The V gene's germline CDR1 is GTSNPN and CDR2 SVGIG (reference sequence). This CDR3 contains 11 residues. CDR3 sequence reads: CAWSQQYGYTF. In DNA form, the CDR3 reads TGTGCCTGGAGCCAACAGTATGGCTACACCTTC.

This sequence joins TRBV14 and TRBJ2-3; D unclear. V lost 1 base, J lost 2 bases, and 10 bases lay in between. The CDR3 extends over 15 amino acids. Per the germline V gene, CDR1 is SGHDN and CDR2 is FVKESK. CDR3: CASSQGGISTDTQYF. Here the CDR3 DNA reads TGTGCCAGCAGCCAAGGAGGCATCTCCACAGATACGCAGTATTTT.

The V call is TRBV7-9, the J call TRBJ2-2; TRBD1 agrees at 10 bases. V shed 0 bases and J 6 bases; nucleotides not matched to a gene: 4. This CDR3 region has 16 residues. The V gene's germline CDR1 is SEHNR and CDR2 FQNEAQ (reference sequence). CDR3 protein: CASSLASGTGAGELFF. DNA for the CDR3: TGTGCCAGCAGCTTAGCTTCAGGGACAGGGGCCGGGGAGCTGTTTTTT.

Comments on this clone: Other DNA sequences in this sample translate to the same CDR3. This sequence joins TRBV18 and TRBJ1-2; no reliable D call. The CDR3 spans 11 residues. With 5 bases removed from V and 5 bases from J, the gap between germline ends came to 6 bases. Per the germline V gene, CDR1 is KGHSH and CDR2 is LQKENI. CDR3 protein: CASSSSYGYTF. The DNA of the CDR3 is TGTGCCAGCTCATCGAGTTATGGCTACACCTTC.

The gene calls are TRBV6-5 and TRBJ1-1; D might be TRBD1 (5 bases). The V end lost 5 bases, the J end lost 1 base, and 8 bases lay between the germline ends. The CDR3 has 13 residues. Germline loops: CDR1 MNHEY, CDR2 SVGAGI. CDR3 in DNA: TGTGCCAGCAGTCGCGGGACGAACACTGAAGCTTTCTTT. It codes for CASSRGTNTEAFF.